The 17 T cell receptor beta chains below all came from one sample that was sequenced in a study of technical replicates of blood from several donors. Method: immunoSEQ multiplex PCR; TCRdb's copy keeps in-frame clones and lacks some. The table includes roughly 70,000 clones, approximately 93% detected once. Sequenced: T cells isolated from PBMCs. These receptor sequences come from a human donor in good health.

V is TRBV6-1 and J is TRBJ2-1; no clear D gene. Germline lookup yields CDR1 MNHNS and CDR2 SASEGT. The CDR3 consists of 13 residues. V shed 6 bases and J shed 1 base, with 7 bases lying between them. CDR3 loop: CASRSRSYNEQFF. CDR3 in DNA: TGTGCCAGCAGATCCAGGTCCTACAATGAGCAGTTCTTC.

V is TRBV9 and J is TRBJ2-7; TRBD2 matches at 9 bases. There are 17 residues in the CDR3. From germline, CDR1 is SGDLS and CDR2 YYNGEE. V was clipped by 3 bases and J by 5 bases; unmatched bases: 15. In DNA, the CDR3 is TGTGCCAGCAGCGGGGGGACTAGCCAGGGAGGAAGTGACGAGCAGTACTTC. Residues: CASSGGTSQGGSDEQYF. The entire variable domain, with the rest obtained from reference TRBV9 and TRBJ2-7, is as follows: DSGVTQTPKHLITATGQRVTLRCSPRSGDLSVYWYQQSLDQGLQFLIQYYNGEERAKGNILERFSAQQFPDLHSELNLSSLELGDSALYFCASSGGTSQGGSDEQYFGPGTRLTVT.

The chain has TRBV18 and TRBJ2-7; 10 nucleotides line up with TRBD2. Germline V gives CDR1 KGHSH, CDR2 LQKENI. This CDR3 comprises 17 residues. V dropped 6 bases and J dropped 7; count of bases not matched to a gene: 18. The DNA of the CDR3 is TGTGCCAGCTCGCTCCCCTTAGGGCCTAGCGGGAGTCGGGAGCAGTACTTC. Its protein is CASSLPLGPSGSREQYF.

The rearrangement uses TRBV10-1 and TRBJ2-5; 13 bases map to TRBD2. After removal of 4 bases from V and 3 bases from J, the junction contained 5 bases not matched to a gene. CDR1 is WNHNN, CDR2 SYGVQD, per germline (reference sequence). There are 16 residues in the CDR3. CDR3: CASSGIGLAGEETQYF. CDR3 nucleotides: TGCGCCAGCAGTGGTATCGGACTAGCGGGAGAAGAGACCCAGTACTTC.

This chain links TRBV6-6 with TRBJ1-2, with TRBD1 matching 8 bases. V was clipped by 6 bases and J by 6 bases; unmatched bases: 3. The germline CDR1 and CDR2 sequences are MNHNY and SVGAGI (reference sequence). The CDR3 loop spans 12 amino acids. The DNA for the CDR3 is TGTGCCAGCAGCTTGACAGGGGATGGCTACACCTTC. Its protein product is CASSLTGDGYTF.

As DNA, the CDR3 is TGTGCCAGTAGCGGGACAGGGAGGGAGACCCAGTACTTC. Translation: CASSGTGRETQYF. The chain employs TRBV19 and TRBJ2-5; TRBD1 aligns across 9 bases. V lost 6 bases and J lost 5; bases outside the gene matches: 4. Germline assignment: CDR1 LNHDA and CDR2 SQIVND (reference sequence). This CDR3 comprises 13 residues.

The chain is built from TRBV5-4 and TRBJ1-2, with D perhaps TRBD1 (5 bases). The germline V gene has CDR1 SGHNT and CDR2 YYREEE (reference sequence). Trimming left V 0 bases short and J 7 bases short, with 22 bases between. There are 17 residues in the CDR3. CDR3 in amino acids: CASSLANVMVQGTGYTF. CDR3 in DNA: TGTGCCAGCAGCTTGGCCAACGTTATGGTCCAGGGCACTGGCTACACCTTC.

The rearrangement links TRBV7-6 to TRBJ1-4, with D unresolved. Trimming shortened V by 5 bases and J by 0 bases, and 10 bases separated the two germline ends. The CDR3 totals 15 residues. Looked up from germline, CDR1 is SGHVS and CDR2 is FNYEAQ. CDR3 DNA: TGTGCCAGCAGCCCGACACCTGCAACTAATGAAAAACTGTTTTTT. Protein: CASSPTPATNEKLFF.

This chain links TRBV5-1 with TRBJ1-3; D uncertain. Germline assignment: CDR1 SGHRS and CDR2 YFSETQ. V lost 0 bases to trimming and J lost 0 bases, with 13 bases between them. The CDR3 loop spans 17 amino acids. Here the CDR3 reads CASSLEDVGSSGNTIYF. The CDR3, as DNA: TGCGCCAGCAGCTTGGAGGACGTAGGGAGCTCTGGAAACACCATATATTTT.

The V call is TRBV5-1, the J call TRBJ2-2; TRBD2 matches 10 bases. The CDR3 has 16 amino acids. The junction had 3 bases not matched to a gene; V was cut back by 0 bases and J by 4 bases. CDR1 and CDR2 (germline): SGHRS, YFSETQ. CDR3 DNA sequence: TGCGCCAGCAGCTTGGAGCGGGAGGGCCTCACCGGGGAGCTGTTTTTT. This codes for CASSLEREGLTGELFF.

V usage is TRBV11-3 and J usage is TRBJ2-7; possible D gene TRBD1, 6 bases. V lost 0 bases to trimming and J lost 6 bases, with 12 bases between them. Germline CDR1 SGHNT, CDR2 YENEEA. This CDR3 has 14 amino acids. The CDR3 DNA reads as TGTGCCAGCAGCTTAGATTCAGGGGTCGCCGAGCAGTACTTC. This translates into CASSLDSGVAEQYF.

The chain links TRBV19 to TRBJ2-3, with a tentative D call TRBD1 (6 bases). Germline V CDR1 and CDR2: LNHDA, SQIVND (reference sequence). This CDR3 is 16 amino acids long. The ends were cut back, 2 bases at V and 2 bases at J, with 14 bases in the middle. The CDR3, as DNA: TGTGCCAGTAGTATAAGGCTCGACAGGATCACAGATACGCAGTATTTT. It specifies CASSIRLDRITDTQYF. Combining the CDR3 with reference TRBV19 and TRBJ2-3 gives the whole variable domain DGGITQSPKYLFRKEGQNVTLSCEQNLNHDAMYWYRQDPGQGLRLIYYSQIVNDFQKGDIAEGYSVSREKKESFPLTVTSAQKNPTAFYLCASSIRLDRITDTQYFGPGTRLTVL.

The chain employs TRBV13 and TRBJ2-1; 12 positions agree with TRBD2. Germline loops: CDR1 PRHDT, CDR2 FYEKMQ (reference sequence). The CDR3 covers 17 residues. V trimming: 4 bases; J trimming: 8 bases; junction bases outside the gene matches: 12. Here the CDR3 DNA reads TGTGCCAGCAGCTCCCTGCCCTCTAGCGGGAGGGCCGATGAGCAGTTCTTC. Protein: CASSSLPSSGRADEQFF.

V and J are TRBV15 and TRBJ1-3, with no clear D. The CDR3 consists of 15 residues. The V gene lost 1 base and the J gene lost 0 bases, with 7 bases spanning the gap. Germline loops: CDR1 LNHNV, CDR2 YYDKDF (reference sequence). The CDR3 DNA is TGTGCCACCAGCAGAGGACTCCCCTCTGGAAACACCATATATTTT. Protein sequence: CATSRGLPSGNTIYF.

The V gene is TRBV4-2, the J gene TRBJ2-5; possible D gene TRBD1, 5 bases. The V end was cut by 0 bases, the J end by 3 bases, with 11 bases between. Per the germline V gene, CDR1 is LGHNA and CDR2 is YNFKEQ. CDR3 length equals 15 residues. DNA for the CDR3: TGTGCCAGCAGCCAAGAAGGACATTACAAAGAGACCCAGTACTTC. Amino acid sequence: CASSQEGHYKETQYF.

The V and J genes are TRBV6-5 and TRBJ2-7; 11 nucleotides align to TRBD2. CDR1 and CDR2 from the germline V gene are MNHEY and SVGAGI. The CDR3 is made up of 13 amino acids. The V and J ends lost 6 bases and 5 bases, in that order; junction bases with no gene match: 3. CDR3 DNA sequence: TGTGCCAGCAGCACTAGCGGGAGAAACGAGCAGTACTTC. Translating gives CASSTSGRNEQYF.

The chain joins TRBV18 to TRBJ1-4; D is unclear. The CDR3 runs 13 residues. The germline V and J ends were trimmed by 6 bases and 5 bases, with 10 bases remaining between them. The germline V gene has CDR1 KGHSH and CDR2 LQKENI. The CDR3 spells CASSPGFNEKLFF. In DNA, the CDR3 is TGTGCCAGCTCGCCGGGTTTCAATGAAAAACTGTTTTTT.